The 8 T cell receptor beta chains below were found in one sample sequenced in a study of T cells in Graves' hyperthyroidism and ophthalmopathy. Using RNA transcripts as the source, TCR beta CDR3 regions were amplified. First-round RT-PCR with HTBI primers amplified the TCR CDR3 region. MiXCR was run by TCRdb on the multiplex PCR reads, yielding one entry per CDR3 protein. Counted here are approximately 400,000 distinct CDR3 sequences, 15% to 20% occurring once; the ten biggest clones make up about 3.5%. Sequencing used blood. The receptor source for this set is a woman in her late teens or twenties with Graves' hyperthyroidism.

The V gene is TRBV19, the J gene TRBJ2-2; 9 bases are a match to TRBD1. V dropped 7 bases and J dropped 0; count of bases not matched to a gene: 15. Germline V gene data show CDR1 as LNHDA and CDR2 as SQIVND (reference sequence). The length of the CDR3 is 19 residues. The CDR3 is CASTRVVGQGGPNTGELFF. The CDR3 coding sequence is TGTGCCAGTACCCGGGTAGTGGGACAGGGAGGGCCGAACACCGGGGAGCTGTTTTTT.

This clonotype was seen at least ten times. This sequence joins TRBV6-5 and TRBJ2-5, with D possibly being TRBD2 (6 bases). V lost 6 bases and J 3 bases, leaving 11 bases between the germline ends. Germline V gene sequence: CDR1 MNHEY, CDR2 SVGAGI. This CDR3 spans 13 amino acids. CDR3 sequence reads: CASRRSGEETQYF. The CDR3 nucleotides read TGTGCCAGCAGGCGTTCGGGGGAAGAGACCCAGTACTTC.

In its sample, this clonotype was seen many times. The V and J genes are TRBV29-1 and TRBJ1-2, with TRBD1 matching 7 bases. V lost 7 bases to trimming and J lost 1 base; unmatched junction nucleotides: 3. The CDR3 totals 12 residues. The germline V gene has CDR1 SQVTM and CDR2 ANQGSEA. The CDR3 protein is CSAGQHNYGYTF. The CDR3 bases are TGCAGCGCGGGACAGCATAACTATGGCTACACCTTC. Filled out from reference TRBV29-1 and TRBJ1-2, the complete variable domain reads SAVISQKPSRDICQRGTSLTIQCQVDSQVTMMFWYRQQPGQSLTLIATANQGSEATYESGFVIDKFPISRPNLTFSTLTVSNMSPEDSSIYLCSAGQHNYGYTFGSGTRLTVV.

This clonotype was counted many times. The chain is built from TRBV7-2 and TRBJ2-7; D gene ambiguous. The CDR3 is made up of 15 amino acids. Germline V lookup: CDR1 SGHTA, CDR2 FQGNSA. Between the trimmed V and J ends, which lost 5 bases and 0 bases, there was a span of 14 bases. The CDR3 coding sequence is TGTGCCAGCAGCCCCTCGCGAGTAAGCTCCTACGAGCAGTACTTC. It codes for CASSPSRVSSYEQYF.

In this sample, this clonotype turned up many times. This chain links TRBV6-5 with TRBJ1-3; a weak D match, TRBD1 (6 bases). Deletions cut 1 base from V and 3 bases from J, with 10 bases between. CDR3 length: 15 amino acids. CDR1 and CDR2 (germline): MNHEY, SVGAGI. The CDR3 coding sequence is TGTGCCAGCAGTTACTTAGGGGGGAGTGGAAACACCATATATTTT. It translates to CASSYLGGSGNTIYF.

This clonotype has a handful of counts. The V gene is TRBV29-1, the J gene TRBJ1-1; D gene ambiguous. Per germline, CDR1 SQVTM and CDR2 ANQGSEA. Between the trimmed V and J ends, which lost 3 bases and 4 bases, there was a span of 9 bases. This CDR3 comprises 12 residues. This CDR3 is CSVDTRATEAFF. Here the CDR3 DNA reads TGCAGCGTTGATACACGGGCCACTGAAGCTTTCTTT.

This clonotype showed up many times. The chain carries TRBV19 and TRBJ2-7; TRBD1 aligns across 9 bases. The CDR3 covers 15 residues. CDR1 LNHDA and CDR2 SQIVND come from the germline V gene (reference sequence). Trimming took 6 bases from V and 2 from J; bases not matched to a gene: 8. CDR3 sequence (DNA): TGTGCCAGTAGGGGAAGACAGGGGGGCCCCTACGAGCAGTACTTC. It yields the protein CASRGRQGGPYEQYF.

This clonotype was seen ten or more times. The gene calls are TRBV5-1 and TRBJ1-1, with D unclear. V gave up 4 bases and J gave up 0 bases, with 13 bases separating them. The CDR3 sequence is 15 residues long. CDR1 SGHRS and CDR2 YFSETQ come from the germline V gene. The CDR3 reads CASSPRSFMNTEAFF. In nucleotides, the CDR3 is TGCGCCAGCAGCCCTCGCTCTTTCATGAACACTGAAGCTTTCTTT.